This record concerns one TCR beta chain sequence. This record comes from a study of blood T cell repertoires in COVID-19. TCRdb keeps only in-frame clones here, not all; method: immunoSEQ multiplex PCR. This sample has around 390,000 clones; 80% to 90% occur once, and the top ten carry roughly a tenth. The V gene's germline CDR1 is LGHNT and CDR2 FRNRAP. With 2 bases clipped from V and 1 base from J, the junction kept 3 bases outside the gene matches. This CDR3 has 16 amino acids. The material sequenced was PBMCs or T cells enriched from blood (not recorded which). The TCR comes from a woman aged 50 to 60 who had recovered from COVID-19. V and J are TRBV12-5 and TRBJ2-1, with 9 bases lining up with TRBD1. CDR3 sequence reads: CASGLYGTGSYNEQFF. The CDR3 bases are TGTGCTAGTGGTTTGTATGGGACAGGGTCCTACAATGAGCAGTTCTTC.